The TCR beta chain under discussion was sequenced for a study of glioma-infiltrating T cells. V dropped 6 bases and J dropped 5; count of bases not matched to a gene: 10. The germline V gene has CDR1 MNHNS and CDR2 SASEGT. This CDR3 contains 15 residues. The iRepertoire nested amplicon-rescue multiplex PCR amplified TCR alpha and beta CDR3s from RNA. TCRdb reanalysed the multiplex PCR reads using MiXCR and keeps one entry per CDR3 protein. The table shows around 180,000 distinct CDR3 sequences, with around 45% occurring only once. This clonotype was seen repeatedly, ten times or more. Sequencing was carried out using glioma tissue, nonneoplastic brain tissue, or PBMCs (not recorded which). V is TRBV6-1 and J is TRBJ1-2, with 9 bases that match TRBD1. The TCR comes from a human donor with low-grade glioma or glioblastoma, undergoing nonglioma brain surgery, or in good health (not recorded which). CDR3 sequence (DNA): TGTGCCAGCAGCCCCTCCAGGGACAGGGAGTATGGCTACACCTTC. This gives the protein CASSPSRDREYGYTF.